Listed here are 8 T cell receptor beta chains from one sample, sequenced in a study of memory CD4+ T cells and cytomegalovirus serostatus. Single viable CD3+CD4+CD8-CD45RO+ cells were sorted as the memory CD4+ T cells. Profiled with immunoSEQ multiplex PCR; TCRdb holds only in-frame clones, not every one. The repertoire holds 30,000 to 40,000 clones, with about three quarters as singletons. The sample taken for sequencing was memory CD4+ T cells from blood. These receptors originate from an adult in good health and CMV-seronegative. Some clones in this sample may be carry-over from other donors' samples.

In this sample, this clone turned up once. This sequence joins TRBV30 and TRBJ2-2; 9 nucleotides match TRBD1. V trimming: 2 bases; J trimming: 11 bases; junction bases outside the gene matches: 12. The CDR3 has 15 residues. CDR1 and CDR2 (germline): GTSNPN, SVGIG (reference sequence). The CDR3 coding sequence is TGTGCCTGGAGTAGCGGATTCGGGGGACAGGGAGAGCTGTTTTTT. Translated: CAWSSGFGGQGELFF.

V and J are TRBV11-2 and TRBJ1-1; D not certain. V lost 3 bases and J lost 1, with 6 bases in between. The CDR3 extends over 13 amino acids. The germline CDR1 and CDR2 sequences are SGHAT and FQNNGV. CDR3 sequence reads: CASSFGRNTEAFF. CDR3 sequence (DNA): TGTGCCAGCAGCTTCGGCAGGAACACTGAAGCTTTCTTT.

This clone was counted between two and nine times. The gene calls are TRBV11-1 and TRBJ2-7; 8 positions agree with TRBD1. The CDR3 is made up of 15 amino acids. The germline V gene has CDR1 SGHAT and CDR2 FQDESV (reference sequence). The V gene end was trimmed by 6 bases and the J gene end by 2 bases; junction bases not matched to a gene: 9. Written as DNA, the CDR3 is TGTGCCAGCAGTTACCCTGGACAGGGAACCTACGAGCAGTACTTC. This encodes CASSYPGQGTYEQYF. The full variable domain, rest sourced from reference TRBV11-1 and TRBJ2-7, is EAEVAQSPRYKITEKSQAVAFWCDPISGHATLYWYRQILGQGPELLVQFQDESVVDDSQLPKDRFSAERLKGVDSTLKIQPAELGDSAMYLCASSYPGQGTYEQYFGPGTRLTVT.

The chain links TRBV5-8 to TRBJ2-1; D is perhaps TRBD1 (5 bases). The CDR3 is 16 residues long. With 0 bases removed from V and 7 bases from J, the gap between germline ends came to 17 bases. The germline V gene encodes CDR1 SGHTS and CDR2 YDEGEE. CDR3 region: CASSLALRAVSNEQFF. The DNA of the CDR3 is TGTGCCAGCAGCTTGGCCCTCAGGGCAGTGAGTAATGAGCAGTTCTTC. Using reference TRBV5-8 and TRBJ2-1 for the parts outside the CDR3, the full variable domain is EAGVTQSPTHLIKTRGQQATLRCSPISGHTSVYWYQQALGLGLQFLLWYDEGEERNRGNFPPRFSGRQFPNYSSELNVNALELEDSALYLCASSLALRAVSNEQFFGPGTRLTVL.

The CDR3 region is CASSGTGLGTEAFF. The CDR3 region has the DNA TGTGCCAGCAGCGGAACAGGGTTAGGCACTGAAGCTTTCTTT. The V gene is TRBV9, the J gene TRBJ1-1; D may be TRBD1 (6 bases). The CDR3 has 14 residues. With 3 bases removed from V and 4 bases from J, the gap between germline ends came to 13 bases. Germline loops: CDR1 SGDLS, CDR2 YYNGEE.

This clone has more than one count but fewer than ten. This rearrangement joins TRBV27 to TRBJ1-2, with 9 bases aligning to TRBD1. CDR1 is MNHEY, CDR2 SMNVEV, per germline (reference sequence). The CDR3 contains 14 residues. V trimming: 5 bases; J trimming: 8 bases; junction bases outside the gene matches: 9. For the CDR3, the DNA is TGTGCCAGCAGTCCCTTACAGGGGGCTAACGGCTACACCTTC. Translated, it gives CASSPLQGANGYTF.

The V and J genes are TRBV9 and TRBJ1-2; perhaps TRBD1 as D (6 bases). CDR3 length equals 15 residues. Deletions cut 0 bases from V and 8 bases from J, with 17 bases between. Per the germline V gene, CDR1 is SGDLS and CDR2 is YYNGEE. The CDR3 nucleotides are TGTGCCAGCAGCGTAGGGGGAGGGCAGAGGGGGGGCTACACCTTC. It is translated as CASSVGGGQRGGYTF. Using reference TRBV9 and TRBJ1-2 for the parts outside the CDR3, the full variable domain is DSGVTQTPKHLITATGQRVTLRCSPRSGDLSVYWYQQSLDQGLQFLIQYYNGEERAKGNILERFSAQQFPDLHSELNLSSLELGDSALYFCASSVGGGQRGGYTFGSGTRLTVV.

This clone showed up just a few times. Here the CDR3 reads CASKGWWKGNTEAFF. The DNA for the CDR3 is TGTGCCAGTAAGGGGTGGTGGAAGGGGAACACTGAAGCTTTCTTT. The V call is TRBV19, the J call TRBJ1-1, with D perhaps TRBD1 (5 bases). The V end was cut by 7 bases, the J end by 1 base, with 16 bases between. Germline loops: CDR1 LNHDA, CDR2 SQIVND (reference sequence). The CDR3 totals 15 residues.